A single sample gave rise to the 14 T cell receptor beta chains below, sequenced in a study of T-cell memory formation after mild COVID-19. TCRdb reprocessed the 5' RACE reads via MiXCR and lists one record per CDR3 protein. The table lists hundreds of thousands of distinct CDR3 sequences, roughly 17% of them singletons, with roughly 7.8% in the top ten. Material for sequencing was PBMCs or a T cell subset sorted from them (not recorded which). The receptors derive from an adult woman who had mild COVID-19 (a few samples of this study predate the infection). Cell type and time point are not known.

The chain joins TRBV6-5 to TRBJ1-1; D gene uncertain. This CDR3 has 13 amino acids. Germline V gives CDR1 MNHEY, CDR2 SVGAGI. Trimming stripped 9 bases from V and 4 bases from J, with 15 bases between. CDR3 residues: CASSWGFGTEAFF. In DNA form, the CDR3 reads TGTGCCAGTTCTTGGGGATTCGGCACTGAAGCTTTCTTT.

This clonotype was detected only once. An end of the junction differs from the germline gene, which may be a read error. The J gene is TRBJ2-5, the V gene TRBV2; perhaps TRBD1 as D (6 bases). Germline V CDR1 and CDR2: SNHLY, FYNNEI. This CDR3 comprises 11 residues. DNA of the CDR3: TGTGCCCGCAGGGGTCAAGAGACCCAGTACTTC. This translates into CARRGQETQYF. Supplemented by reference TRBV2 and TRBJ2-5, the full variable domain reads EPEVTQTPSHQVTQMGQEVILRCVPISNHLYFYWYRQILGQKVEFLVSFYNNEISEKSEIFDDQFSVERPDGSNFTLKIRSTKLEDSAMYFCARRGQETQYFGPGTRLLVL.

This chain connects TRBV15 to TRBJ2-1, with D unclear. The germline gives CDR1 LNHNV, CDR2 YYDKDF (reference sequence). V dropped 3 bases and J dropped 15 bases, with 24 bases sitting between them. CDR3 length: 15 residues. The CDR3 region is CATSRHLEPNEHRFF. In nucleotides, the CDR3 is TGTGCCACCAGCAGGCACTTAGAGCCAAACGAACATCGGTTCTTC. The complete variable domain, with remaining parts taken from reference TRBV15 and TRBJ2-1, reads DAMVIQNPRYQVTQFGKPVTLSCSQTLNHNVMYWYQQKSSQAPKLLFHYYDKDFNNEADTPDNFQSRRPNTSFCFLDIRSPGLGDTAMYLCATSRHLEPNEHRFFGPGTRLTVL.

This clonotype has more than one count but fewer than ten. V usage is TRBV5-5 and J usage is TRBJ2-7; D not certain. Trimming took 4 bases from V and 3 from J, leaving 17 bases between them. CDR3 size: 15 residues. Germline V gene data show CDR1 as SGHKS and CDR2 as YYEKEE (reference sequence). The CDR3 DNA follows: TGTGCCAGCAGCCAGAGGAGCCTTGTCGTCTACGAGCAGTACTTC. This sequence encodes CASSQRSLVVYEQYF.

This clonotype came up a few times. J is TRBJ1-1 and V is TRBV3-1; D is ambiguous. Germline CDR1 is LGHDT and CDR2 is YNNKEL (reference sequence). The V end was cut by 1 base, the J end by 2 bases, with 8 bases between. The CDR3 sequence is 14 residues long. The CDR3 loop is CASSQVEGNTEAFF. DNA of the CDR3: TGTGCCAGCAGCCAAGTGGAGGGAAACACTGAAGCTTTCTTT.

This clonotype was recorded many times. Mismatch with germline at one junction end may stem from a read error. The chain is built from TRBV20-1 and TRBJ2-4, with 9 bases lining up with TRBD2. Per germline, CDR1 DFQATT and CDR2 SNEGSKA (reference sequence). The CDR3 consists of 14 residues. CDR3 residues: CSAQTSGAKNIQYF. The DNA for the CDR3 is TGCAGTGCCCAGACTAGCGGAGCCAAGAACATTCAGTACTTC.

In DNA, the CDR3 is TGTGCCAGCAGCTACCTCTTCTCCTACAATGAGCAGTTCTTC. Its protein is CASSYLFSYNEQFF. The V and J genes are TRBV5-6 and TRBJ2-1; D is uncertain. Germline assignment: CDR1 SGHDT and CDR2 YYEEEE. CDR3 length equals 14 residues. V was clipped by 3 bases and J by 0 bases, with 7 bases between them.

The chain has TRBV9 and TRBJ2-7; tentatively, D is TRBD2 (5 bases). V shed 0 bases and J shed 4 bases, with 14 bases lying between them. The CDR3 sequence is 15 residues long. Germline assignment: CDR1 SGDLS and CDR2 YYNGEE. This chain's CDR3 is CASSVGVGDGYEQYF. CDR3 bases: TGTGCCAGCAGCGTAGGGGTGGGAGACGGTTACGAGCAGTACTTC.

The V call is TRBV3-1, the J call TRBJ2-3, with 7 bases lining up with TRBD2. Germline V gene data show CDR1 as LGHDT and CDR2 as YNNKEL (reference sequence). The ends lost 4 bases at V and 2 bases at J; junction bases unmatched: 6. The CDR3 length is 15 residues. The CDR3 region is CASSRQRGATDTQYF. CDR3 bases: TGTGCCAGCAGCCGCCAGCGGGGAGCCACAGATACGCAGTATTTT.

The rearrangement uses TRBV18 and TRBJ1-2; tentative D call: TRBD1 (6 bases). The V gene's germline CDR1 is KGHSH and CDR2 LQKENI. Between the trimmed V and J ends, which lost 3 bases and 5 bases, there was a span of 19 bases. This CDR3 region has 16 residues. CDR3 region: CASSPAPPDSGYGYTF. The CDR3 coding sequence is TGTGCCAGCTCACCCGCTCCGCCGGACAGCGGGTATGGCTACACCTTC.

The CDR3 sequence: CATGGQGVTDTQYF. Here the CDR3 DNA reads TGTGCCACCGGAGGACAGGGGGTCACAGATACGCAGTATTTT. The chain joins TRBV24-1 to TRBJ2-3; 10 bases are a match to TRBD1. There are 14 residues in the CDR3. Losses at the gene ends were 9 bases for V and 2 bases for J; bases not matched to a gene: 4. The V gene's germline CDR1 is KGHDR and CDR2 SFDVKD.

Concerning this clonotype itself: A much bigger clone sits one base away, suggesting this may be a read error. The V and J genes are TRBV11-2 and TRBJ2-7; 12 bases align to TRBD2. The V gene end was trimmed by 5 bases and the J gene end by 4 bases; junction bases not matched to a gene: 6. The CDR3 consists of 15 residues. Germline V gene data show CDR1 as SGHAT and CDR2 as FQNNGV. The chain's CDR3 is CASSLTSGGRYEQYF. CDR3 DNA: TGTGCCAGCAGCCTGACTAGCGGGGGTAGATACGAGCAGTACTTC. The variable domain in full, with the rest retrieved from reference TRBV11-2 and TRBJ2-7, is EAGVAQSPRYKIIEKRQSVAFWCNPISGHATLYWYQQILGQGPKLLIQFQNNGVVDDSQLPKDRFSAERLKGVDSTLKIQPAKLEDSAVYLCASSLTSGGRYEQYFGPGTRLTVT.

This clonotype has just a few counts. The J gene is TRBJ1-1, the V gene TRBV12-3 or TRBV12-4; perhaps TRBD1 as D (5 bases). This CDR3 is built from 15 residues. V was cut by 4 bases and J by 3 bases, with 15 bases left in between. DNA of the CDR3: TGTGCCAGCAGTTCTACGGGACGGCTATACACTGAAGCTTTCTTT. Protein product: CASSSTGRLYTEAFF.

The gene calls are TRBV5-1 and TRBJ1-1, with 9 bases lining up with TRBD1. The CDR3 extends over 14 amino acids. V lost 6 bases and J lost 3; bases outside the gene matches: 6. CDR1 and CDR2 (germline): SGHRS, YFSETQ. CDR3 sequence reads: CASNSDRGDTEAFF. The CDR3 DNA is TGCGCCAGCAACTCAGACAGGGGGGACACTGAAGCTTTCTTT.